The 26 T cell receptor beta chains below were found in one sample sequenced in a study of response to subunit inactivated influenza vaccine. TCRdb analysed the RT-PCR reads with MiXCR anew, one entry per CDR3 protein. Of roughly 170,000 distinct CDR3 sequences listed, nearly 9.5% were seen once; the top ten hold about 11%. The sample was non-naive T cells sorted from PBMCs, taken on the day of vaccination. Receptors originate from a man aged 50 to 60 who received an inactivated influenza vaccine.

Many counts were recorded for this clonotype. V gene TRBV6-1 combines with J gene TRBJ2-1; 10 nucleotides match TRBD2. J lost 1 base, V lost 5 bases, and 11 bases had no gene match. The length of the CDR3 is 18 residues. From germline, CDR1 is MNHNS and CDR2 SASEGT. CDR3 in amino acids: CASSTPPSGSNSYNEQFF. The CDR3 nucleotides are TGTGCCAGCAGTACCCCCCCTAGCGGGAGTAATTCCTACAATGAGCAGTTCTTC.

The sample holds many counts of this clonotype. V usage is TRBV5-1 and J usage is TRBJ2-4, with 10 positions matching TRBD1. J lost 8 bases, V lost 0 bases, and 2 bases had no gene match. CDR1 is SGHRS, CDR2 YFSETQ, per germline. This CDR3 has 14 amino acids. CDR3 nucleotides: TGCGCCAGCAGCTTGGAAGGACAGGGGGACATTCAGTACTTC. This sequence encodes CASSLEGQGDIQYF.

This chain's CDR3 is CASSYSRPLGRYTF. The CDR3 DNA reads as TGTGCCAGCAGTTACTCGCGACCCCTGGGGCGCTACACCTTC. The chain uses TRBV6-2 or TRBV6-3 and TRBJ1-2, with TRBD1 as a possible D gene (5 bases). Trimming removed 0 bases at V and 9 bases at J, with 14 bases between. The germline gives CDR1 MNHEY, CDR2 SVGEGT. This CDR3 has 14 residues.

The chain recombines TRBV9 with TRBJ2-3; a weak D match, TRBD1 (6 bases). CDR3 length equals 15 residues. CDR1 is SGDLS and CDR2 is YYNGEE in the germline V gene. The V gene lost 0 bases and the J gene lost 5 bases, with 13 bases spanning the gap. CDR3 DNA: TGTGCCAGCAGCGTAGATCCCCAGGGGAAAGATACGCAGTATTTT. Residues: CASSVDPQGKDTQYF.

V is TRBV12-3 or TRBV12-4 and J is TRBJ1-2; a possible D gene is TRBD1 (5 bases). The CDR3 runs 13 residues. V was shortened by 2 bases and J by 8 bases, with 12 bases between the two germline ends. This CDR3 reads CASSLLGAQGYTF. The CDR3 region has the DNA TGTGCCAGCAGTTTACTCGGGGCTCAAGGCTACACCTTC.

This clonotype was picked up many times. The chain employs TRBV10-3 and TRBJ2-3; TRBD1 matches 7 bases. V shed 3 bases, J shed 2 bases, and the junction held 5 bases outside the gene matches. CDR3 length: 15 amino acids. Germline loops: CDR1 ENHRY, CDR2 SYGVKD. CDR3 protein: CAISEPGTATDTQYF. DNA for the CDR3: TGTGCCATCAGTGAACCGGGGACAGCCACAGATACGCAGTATTTT.

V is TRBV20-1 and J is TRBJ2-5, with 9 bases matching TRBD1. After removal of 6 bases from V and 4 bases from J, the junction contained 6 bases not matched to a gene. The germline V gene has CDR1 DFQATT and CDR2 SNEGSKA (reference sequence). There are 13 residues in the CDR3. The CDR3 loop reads CSATGTGRETQYF. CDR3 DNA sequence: TGCAGTGCGACCGGGACAGGGAGAGAGACCCAGTACTTC.

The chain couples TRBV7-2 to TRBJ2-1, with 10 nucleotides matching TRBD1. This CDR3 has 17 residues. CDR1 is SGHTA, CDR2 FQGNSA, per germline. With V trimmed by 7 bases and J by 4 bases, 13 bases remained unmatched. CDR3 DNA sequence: TGTGCCAGCACCCCCAAAAGCGGGGACAGGGGTTACAATGAGCAGTTCTTC. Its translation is CASTPKSGDRGYNEQFF.

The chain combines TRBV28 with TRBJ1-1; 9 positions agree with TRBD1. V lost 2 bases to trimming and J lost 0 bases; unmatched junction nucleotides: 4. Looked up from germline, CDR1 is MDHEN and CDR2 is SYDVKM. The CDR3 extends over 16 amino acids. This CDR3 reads CASSLTGGSMNTEAFF. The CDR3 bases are TGTGCCAGCAGTTTAACAGGGGGCTCGATGAACACTGAAGCTTTCTTT.

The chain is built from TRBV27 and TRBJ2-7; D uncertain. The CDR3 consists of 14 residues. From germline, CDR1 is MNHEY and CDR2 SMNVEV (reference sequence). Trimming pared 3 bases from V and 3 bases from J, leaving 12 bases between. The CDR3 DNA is TGTGCCAGCAGTTTTAAAGGTAAAAACTACGAGCAGTACTTC. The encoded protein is CASSFKGKNYEQYF.

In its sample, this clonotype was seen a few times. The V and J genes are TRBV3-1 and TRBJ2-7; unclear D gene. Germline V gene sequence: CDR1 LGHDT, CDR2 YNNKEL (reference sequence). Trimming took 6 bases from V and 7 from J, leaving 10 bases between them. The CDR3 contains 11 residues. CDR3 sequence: CASRRPREQYF. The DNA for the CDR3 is TGTGCCAGCAGACGACCGAGAGAGCAGTACTTC.

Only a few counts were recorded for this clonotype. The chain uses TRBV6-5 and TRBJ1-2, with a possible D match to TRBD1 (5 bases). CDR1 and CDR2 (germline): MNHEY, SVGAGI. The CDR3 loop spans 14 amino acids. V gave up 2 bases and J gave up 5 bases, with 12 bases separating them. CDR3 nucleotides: TGTGCCAGCAGTTACGGGACTGCCACTTATGGCTACACCTTC. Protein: CASSYGTATYGYTF.

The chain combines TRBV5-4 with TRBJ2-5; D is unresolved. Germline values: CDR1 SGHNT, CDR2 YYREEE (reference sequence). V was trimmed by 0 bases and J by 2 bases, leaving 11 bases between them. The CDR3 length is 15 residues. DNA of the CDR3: TGTGCCAGCAGCTTGGACGGAGTGTCACAAGAGACCCAGTACTTC. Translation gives CASSLDGVSQETQYF.

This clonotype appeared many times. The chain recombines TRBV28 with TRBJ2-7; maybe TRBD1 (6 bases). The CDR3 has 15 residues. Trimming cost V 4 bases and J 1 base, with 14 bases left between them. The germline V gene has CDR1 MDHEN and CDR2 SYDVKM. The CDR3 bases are TGTGCCAGCAGTTCAGACAGGTCGCCTTCCTACGAGCAGTACTTC. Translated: CASSSDRSPSYEQYF.

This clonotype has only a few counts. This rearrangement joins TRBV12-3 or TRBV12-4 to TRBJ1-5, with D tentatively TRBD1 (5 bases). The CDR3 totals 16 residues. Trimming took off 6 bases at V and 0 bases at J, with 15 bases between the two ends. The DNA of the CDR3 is TGTGCCAGCAGCCTATCACAGGCAGGTAGCAATCAGCCCCAGCATTTT. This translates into CASSLSQAGSNQPQHF.

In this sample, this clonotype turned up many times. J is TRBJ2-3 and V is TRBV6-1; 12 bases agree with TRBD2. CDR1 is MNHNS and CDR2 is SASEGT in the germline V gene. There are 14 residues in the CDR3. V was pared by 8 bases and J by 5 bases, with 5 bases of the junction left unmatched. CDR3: CASASGRGLDTQYF. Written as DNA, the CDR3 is TGTGCCAGCGCTAGCGGGAGGGGGCTAGATACGCAGTATTTT.

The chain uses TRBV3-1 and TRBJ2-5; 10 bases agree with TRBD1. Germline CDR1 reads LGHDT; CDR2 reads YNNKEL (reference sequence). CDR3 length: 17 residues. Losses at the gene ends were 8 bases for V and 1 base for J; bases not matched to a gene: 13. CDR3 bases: TGTGCCAGCTGCAAAGTCAGAGGACAGGGGGGCCAAGAGACCCAGTACTTC. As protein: CASCKVRGQGGQETQYF.

In nucleotides, the CDR3 is TGTGCCAGCAGCCAAGCGGGACAGAATGAAGCTTTCTTT. Residues: CASSQAGQNEAFF. The chain employs TRBV3-1 and TRBJ1-1; 7 bases align to TRBD1. CDR1 and CDR2 from the germline V gene are LGHDT and YNNKEL (reference sequence). J gave up 7 bases and V 1 base, and 3 bases lay outside the gene matches. The CDR3 is 13 amino acids.

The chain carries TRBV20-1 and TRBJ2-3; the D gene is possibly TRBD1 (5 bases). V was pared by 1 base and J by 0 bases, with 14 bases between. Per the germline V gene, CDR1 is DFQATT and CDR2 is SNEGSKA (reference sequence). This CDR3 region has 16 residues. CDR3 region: CSARGPGRVSTDTQYF. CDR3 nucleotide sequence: TGCAGTGCTAGAGGCCCCGGCAGGGTTAGCACAGATACGCAGTATTTT.

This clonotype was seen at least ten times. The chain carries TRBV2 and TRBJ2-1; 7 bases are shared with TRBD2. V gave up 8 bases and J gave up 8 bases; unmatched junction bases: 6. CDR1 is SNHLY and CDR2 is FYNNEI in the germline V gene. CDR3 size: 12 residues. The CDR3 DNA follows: TGTGCCAGCGGACGGACTAGGGATGAGCAGTTCTTC. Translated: CASGRTRDEQFF. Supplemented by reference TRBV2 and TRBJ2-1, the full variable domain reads EPEVTQTPSHQVTQMGQEVILRCVPISNHLYFYWYRQILGQKVEFLVSFYNNEISEKSEIFDDQFSVERPDGSNFTLKIRSTKLEDSAMYFCASGRTRDEQFFGPGTRLTVL.

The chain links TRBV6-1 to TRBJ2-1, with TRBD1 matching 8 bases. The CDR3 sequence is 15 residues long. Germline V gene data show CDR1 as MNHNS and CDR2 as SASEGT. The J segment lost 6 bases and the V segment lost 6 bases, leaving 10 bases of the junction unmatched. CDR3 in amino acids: CASSPRRTGFNEQFF. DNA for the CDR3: TGTGCCAGCAGCCCCCGTAGGACAGGGTTCAATGAGCAGTTCTTC.

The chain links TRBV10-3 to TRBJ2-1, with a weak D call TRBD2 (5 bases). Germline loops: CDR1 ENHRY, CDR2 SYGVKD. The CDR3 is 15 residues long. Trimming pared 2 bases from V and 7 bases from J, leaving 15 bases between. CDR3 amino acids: CAISEPRRVRNEQFF. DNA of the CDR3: TGTGCCATCAGTGAGCCCCGGCGGGTCCGGAATGAGCAGTTCTTC.

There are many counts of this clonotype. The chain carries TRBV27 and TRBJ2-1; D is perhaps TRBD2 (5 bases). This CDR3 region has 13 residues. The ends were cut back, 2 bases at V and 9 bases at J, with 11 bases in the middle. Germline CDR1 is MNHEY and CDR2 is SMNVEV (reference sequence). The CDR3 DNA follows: TGTGCCAGCAGTTTAACTCTAGGAGGTGAGCAGTTCTTC. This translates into CASSLTLGGEQFF.

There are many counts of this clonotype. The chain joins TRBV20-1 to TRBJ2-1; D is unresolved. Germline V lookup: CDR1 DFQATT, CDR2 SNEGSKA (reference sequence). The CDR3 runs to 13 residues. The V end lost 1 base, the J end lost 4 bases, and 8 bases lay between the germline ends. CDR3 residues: CSARVGTYNEQFF. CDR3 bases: TGCAGTGCTAGAGTCGGCACTTACAATGAGCAGTTCTTC.

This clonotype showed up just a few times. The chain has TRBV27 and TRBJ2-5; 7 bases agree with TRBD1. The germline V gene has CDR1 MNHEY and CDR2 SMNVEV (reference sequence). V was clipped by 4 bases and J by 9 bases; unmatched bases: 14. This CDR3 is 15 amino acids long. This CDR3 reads CASSSQGQPPRSQYF. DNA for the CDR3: TGTGCCAGCAGTTCCCAGGGACAGCCCCCAAGGTCCCAGTACTTC.

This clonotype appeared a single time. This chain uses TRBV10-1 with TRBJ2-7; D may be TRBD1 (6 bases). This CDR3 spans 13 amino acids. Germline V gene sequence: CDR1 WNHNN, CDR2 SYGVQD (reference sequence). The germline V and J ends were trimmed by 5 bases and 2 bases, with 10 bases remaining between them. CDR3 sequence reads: CASSRDNTYEQYF. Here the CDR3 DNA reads TGCGCCAGCAGTCGGGACAATACCTACGAGCAGTACTTC.